This T cell receptor beta chain is from a study of blood T cell repertoires in COVID-19. Across the whole study: The origin of the acute and convalescent COVID-19 samples was the United States, Italy and Spain. Nucleic acid was either cDNA or gDNA, and it came from T cells, B-cell-depleted T cells, or PBMCs.

Trimming removed 3 bases from V and 0 bases from J, with 6 bases in between. The CDR3 covers 14 residues. Germline V gives CDR1 LNHDA, CDR2 SQIVND (reference sequence). Individuals aged about 18 to 100 years were recruited from approximately 22 US areas. Clones were sequenced by immunoSEQ multiplex PCR, and TCRdb holds only the in-frame ones, with some missing. The sample records roughly 150,000 clones, about 88% being singletons. With respect to this clone: This specimen includes other DNA sequences encoding the same CDR3.

The rearrangement uses TRBV19 and TRBJ1-5; no reliable D call. The sample was PBMCs or T cells enriched from blood (not recorded which). The receptor was isolated from a man between 50 and 59 years old who had recovered from COVID-19. CDR3 region: CASSMRNSNQPQHF. CDR3 in DNA: TGTGCCAGTAGTATGCGAAATAGCAATCAGCCCCAGCATTTT.